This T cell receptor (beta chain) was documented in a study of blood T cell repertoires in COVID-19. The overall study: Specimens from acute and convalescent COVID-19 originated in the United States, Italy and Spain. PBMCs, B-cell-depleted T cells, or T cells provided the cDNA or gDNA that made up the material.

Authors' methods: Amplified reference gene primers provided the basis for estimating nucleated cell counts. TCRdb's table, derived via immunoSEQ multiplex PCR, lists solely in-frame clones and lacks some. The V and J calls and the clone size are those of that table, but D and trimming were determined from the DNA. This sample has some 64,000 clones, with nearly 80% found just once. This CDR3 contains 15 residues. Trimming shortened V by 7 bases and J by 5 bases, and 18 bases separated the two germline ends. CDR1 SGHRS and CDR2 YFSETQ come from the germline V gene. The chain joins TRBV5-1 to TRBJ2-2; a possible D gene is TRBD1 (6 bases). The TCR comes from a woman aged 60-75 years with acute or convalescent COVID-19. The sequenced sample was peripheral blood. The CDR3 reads CASHFTGTTTGELFF. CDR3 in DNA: TGCGCCAGCCATTTCACAGGGACAACAACCGGGGAGCTGTTTTTT.